This TCR beta chain stems from a study of OX40 agonist ivuxolimab in advanced cancers. With V trimmed by 4 bases and J by 5 bases, 5 bases remained unmatched. Germline V gene sequence: CDR1 SGHRS, CDR2 YFSETQ. CDR3 length: 14 amino acids. The data were produced by immunoSEQ multiplex PCR, yet TCRdb's version contains in-frame clones alone and is incomplete. The repertoire includes approximately 84,000 clones, around 87% of them detected once, and 0.99% sits in the top ten. Systemic immunosuppression or autoimmune disease history was grounds to exclude patients. The receptor's source is an adult with an advanced solid tumor such as melanoma, head and neck, liver or kidney cancer. The sequencing used CD4+ or CD8+ T cells sorted from blood, collected in a trial of the OX40 agonist ivuxolimab. This sequence joins TRBV5-1 and TRBJ1-4, with 7 nucleotides matching TRBD1. CDR3 nucleotides: TGCGCCAGCAGCCAGGGACAGCCGAATGAAAAACTGTTTTTT. It translates to CASSQGQPNEKLFF.